Following are 20 T cell receptor beta chains from one sample sequenced in a study of cytotoxic CD8 clonotypes in ibrutinib-treated CLL. Some clones are missing from TCRdb's copy, which holds only in-frame ones; the method was immunoSEQ multiplex PCR. The sample has roughly 200,000 clones, 75% to 85% seen once. Sequencing was performed on PBMCs, taken after 12 months of ibrutinib treatment. These receptors came from a human donor with chronic lymphocytic leukemia.

The chain employs TRBV5-1 and TRBJ1-1; D ambiguous. The V gene lost 5 bases and the J gene lost 1 base, with 15 bases spanning the gap. CDR3 size: 15 residues. The germline gives CDR1 SGHRS, CDR2 YFSETQ. CDR3 nucleotide sequence: TGCGCCAGCAGTTTGATAGGGTCTCAGAACACTGAAGCTTTCTTT. This translates into CASSLIGSQNTEAFF. Filled out from reference TRBV5-1 and TRBJ1-1, the complete variable domain reads KAGVTQTPRYLIKTRGQQVTLSCSPISGHRSVSWYQQTPGQGLQFLFEYFSETQRNKGNFPGRFSGRQFSNSRSEMNVSTLELGDSALYLCASSLIGSQNTEAFFGQGTRLTVV.

This chain connects TRBV29-1 to TRBJ2-7, with TRBD1 matching over 9 bases. The V gene's germline CDR1 is SQVTM and CDR2 ANQGSEA. This CDR3 region has 13 residues. With V trimmed by 3 bases and J by 5 bases, 5 bases remained unmatched. This CDR3 is CSVDRTGADEQYF. DNA for the CDR3: TGCAGCGTTGATCGGACAGGGGCTGACGAGCAGTACTTC.

This clone has only one observation. This chain links TRBV13 with TRBJ2-3, with TRBD1 matching 7 bases. There are 13 residues in the CDR3. CDR1 is PRHDT, CDR2 FYEKMQ, per germline (reference sequence). Unmatched junction bases numbered 2, after V lost 4 bases and J lost 4 bases. CDR3 protein: CASSYRGADTQYF. In DNA form, the CDR3 reads TGTGCCAGCAGCTACAGGGGTGCAGATACGCAGTATTTT.

This chain connects TRBV6-1 to TRBJ2-5, with D perhaps being TRBD1 or TRBD2 (5 bases each). Matching the DNA end better, TRBJ2-7 makes the J call doubtful. Germline values: CDR1 MNHNS, CDR2 SASEGT. CDR3 size: 13 residues. The chain's CDR3 is CASSEEGAGEQYF. The CDR3 DNA is TGTGCCAGCAGTGAAGAAGGGGCGGGCGAGCAGTACTTC.

The V and J genes are TRBV5-8 and TRBJ1-5; weak D call: TRBD1 (5 bases). This CDR3 is built from 12 residues. V shed 5 bases and J shed 4 bases, with 7 bases lying between them. The germline V gene has CDR1 SGHTS and CDR2 YDEGEE. CDR3 protein: CASRGDNQPQHF. The DNA for the CDR3 is TGTGCCAGCAGAGGGGATAATCAGCCCCAGCATTTT.

The chain links TRBV7-2 to TRBJ2-3; a weak D match, TRBD1 (5 bases). Trimming took 5 bases from V and 6 from J, leaving 21 bases between them. The length of the CDR3 is 16 residues. CDR1 and CDR2 from the germline V gene are SGHTA and FQGNSA. This chain's CDR3 is CASSPRQAGLMDTQYF. The DNA for the CDR3 is TGTGCCAGCAGCCCTCGTCAGGCAGGGTTGATGGATACGCAGTATTTT.

This clone showed up many times. CDR3 in DNA: TGTGCCAGCAGCTTAGTGGGTAGCCCTGGAAACACCATATATTTT. Its translation: CASSLVGSPGNTIYF. The chain couples TRBV11-2 to TRBJ1-3; no definite D call. V lost 1 base and J lost 2, with 9 bases in between. The CDR3 is 15 residues long. In germline, CDR1 is SGHAT, CDR2 FQNNGV.

This chain uses TRBV11-1 with TRBJ2-3; TRBD2 agrees at 7 bases. Unmatched junction bases numbered 10, after V lost 5 bases and J lost 5 bases. Germline V gives CDR1 SGHAT, CDR2 FQDESV (reference sequence). This CDR3 is built from 15 residues. The CDR3 region has the DNA TGTGCCAGCAGCCCCGGGACTACCGCACAAGATACGCAGTATTTT. Its protein is CASSPGTTAQDTQYF.

The chain recombines TRBV28 with TRBJ1-2; 7 nucleotides align to TRBD1. Germline V CDR1 and CDR2: MDHEN, SYDVKM. Unmatched junction bases numbered 6, after V lost 4 bases and J lost 4 bases. The CDR3 loop spans 14 amino acids. The CDR3, as DNA: TGTGCCAGCAGTTCGGGACAGCAAAGCTATGGCTACACCTTC. Its translation is CASSSGQQSYGYTF.

This clone was recorded only once. The rearrangement joins TRBV5-1 to TRBJ1-1, with D possibly TRBD1 on 5 matching bases. Germline V gene sequence: CDR1 SGHRS, CDR2 YFSETQ. The CDR3 contains 13 residues. V was trimmed by 7 bases and J by 5 bases, leaving 15 bases between them. CDR3 sequence: CASDQDGGTEAFF. The DNA for the CDR3 is TGCGCCAGCGACCAAGATGGGGGGACTGAAGCTTTCTTT.

The chain recombines TRBV2 with TRBJ1-2; perhaps TRBD1 as D (6 bases). Germline CDR1 is SNHLY and CDR2 is FYNNEI. The CDR3 is made up of 15 amino acids. V was shortened by 5 bases and J by 5 bases, with 18 bases between the two germline ends. CDR3 residues: CASSSQGPGVYGYTF. CDR3 sequence (DNA): TGTGCCAGCAGTTCTCAGGGGCCAGGGGTGTATGGCTACACCTTC. Based on the CDR3 plus reference TRBV2 and TRBJ1-2, the full variable domain is EPEVTQTPSHQVTQMGQEVILRCVPISNHLYFYWYRQILGQKVEFLVSFYNNEISEKSEIFDDQFSVERPDGSNFTLKIRSTKLEDSAMYFCASSSQGPGVYGYTFGSGTRLTVV.

V usage is TRBV11-3 and J usage is TRBJ2-2; 8 bases agree with TRBD1. The germline gives CDR1 SGHNT, CDR2 YENEEA. The junction had 8 bases not matched to a gene; V was cut back by 6 bases and J by 2 bases. CDR3 length: 16 residues. The CDR3 loop is CASRRGGQGNTGELFF. The CDR3 coding sequence is TGTGCCAGCAGGAGGGGAGGACAGGGTAACACCGGGGAGCTGTTTTTT. Variable domain in full (rest from reference TRBV11-3 and TRBJ2-2): EAGVVQSPRYKIIEKKQPVAFWCNPISGHNTLYWYLQNLGQGPELLIRYENEEAVDDSQLPKDRFSAERLKGVDSTLKIQPAELGDSAVYLCASRRGGQGNTGELFFGEGSRLTVL.

The chain carries TRBV27 and TRBJ2-7, with 7 bases that match TRBD1. This CDR3 contains 16 residues. Germline trimming cut 0 bases from V and 1 base from J; bases unmatched to any gene: 6. The germline V gene encodes CDR1 MNHEY and CDR2 SMNVEV (reference sequence). This CDR3 reads CASSLSRDSSSYEQYF. The CDR3 region has the DNA TGTGCCAGCAGTTTATCCCGGGACAGTTCTTCCTACGAGCAGTACTTC.

The rearrangement joins TRBV2 to TRBJ1-1; TRBD1 might be the D (6 bases). Germline values: CDR1 SNHLY, CDR2 FYNNEI. The CDR3 has 15 residues. Trimming took 5 bases from V and 4 from J, leaving 17 bases between them. The CDR3 DNA reads TGTGCCAGCAGTATACAGGGCGTTCAAAGCACTGAAGCTTTCTTT. Protein product: CASSIQGVQSTEAFF.

The chain carries TRBV21-1 and TRBJ2-7; the D segment call TRBD2 is taken from the table without a DNA check. TRBV21-1 is deemed a pseudogene. The CDR3 has 11 amino acids. DNA of the CDR3: TGTGCCAGCACCACTACGTACGAGCAGTACTTC. This encodes CASTTTYEQYF.

The chain carries TRBV28 and TRBJ2-2, with D possibly matching TRBD2 (6 bases). Trimming removed 6 bases from V and 7 bases from J, with 18 bases in between. The CDR3 sequence is 15 residues long. In germline, CDR1 is MDHEN, CDR2 SYDVKM. The CDR3 spells CASSTVREMVGELFF. CDR3 DNA sequence: TGTGCCAGCAGCACCGTACGGGAGATGGTCGGGGAGCTGTTTTTT.

V gene TRBV14 combines with J gene TRBJ2-7; TRBD1 might be the D (6 bases). The CDR3 totals 16 residues. V was shortened by 4 bases and J by 2 bases, with 18 bases between the two germline ends. Germline V CDR1 and CDR2: SGHDN, FVKESK. CDR3 in amino acids: CASSPLGGGPTYEQYF. The CDR3 region has the DNA TGTGCCAGCAGCCCACTCGGTGGGGGCCCCACCTACGAGCAGTACTTC.

This chain connects TRBV19 to TRBJ1-1, with a tentative D call TRBD1 (5 bases). V was pared by 7 bases and J by 0 bases, with 15 bases between. Germline CDR1 and CDR2: LNHDA and SQIVND (reference sequence). This CDR3 contains 15 residues. As DNA, the CDR3 is TGTGCCAGTAATCCCGGGACCACACTGAACACTGAAGCTTTCTTT. Its translation: CASNPGTTLNTEAFF.

This rearrangement joins TRBV28 to TRBJ1-4; the match to TRBD1 covers 7 bases. The ends lost 8 bases at V and 5 bases at J; junction bases unmatched: 11. In germline, CDR1 is MDHEN, CDR2 SYDVKM. The CDR3 is 15 amino acids. For the CDR3, the DNA is TGTGCCAGCTACCCCGCCGGGACAGTAAATGAAAAACTGTTTTTT. It yields the protein CASYPAGTVNEKLFF.

The chain recombines TRBV27 with TRBJ2-5, with D possibly being TRBD1 (7 bases). Germline CDR1 reads MNHEY; CDR2 reads SMNVEV (reference sequence). The CDR3 has 13 amino acids. Trimming cost V 6 bases and J 5 bases, with 13 bases left between them. The CDR3 is CASSPRGRETQYF. The CDR3, as DNA: TGTGCCAGCAGCCCCAGGGGGAGGGAGACCCAGTACTTC.